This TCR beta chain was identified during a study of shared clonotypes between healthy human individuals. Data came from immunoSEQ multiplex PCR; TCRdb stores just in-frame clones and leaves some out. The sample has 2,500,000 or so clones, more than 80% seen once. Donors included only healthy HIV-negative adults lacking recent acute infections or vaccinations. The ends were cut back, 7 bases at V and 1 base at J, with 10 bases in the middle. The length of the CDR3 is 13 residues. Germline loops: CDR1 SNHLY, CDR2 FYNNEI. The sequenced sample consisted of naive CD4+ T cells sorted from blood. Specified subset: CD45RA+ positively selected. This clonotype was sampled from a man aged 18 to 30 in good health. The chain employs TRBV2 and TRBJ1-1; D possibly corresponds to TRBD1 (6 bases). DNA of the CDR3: TGTGCCAGCAATTACAGGGAGAACACTGAAGCTTTCTTT. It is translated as CASNYRENTEAFF.